Sequencing of this T cell receptor beta chain was carried out in a study of control samples from healthy donors and cancer patients. Trimming at V came to 4 bases and at J to 2 bases, leaving 17 bases not matched to a gene. Germline V lookup: CDR1 SGHRS, CDR2 YFSETQ. The length of the CDR3 is 18 residues. Data came from immunoSEQ multiplex PCR; TCRdb stores just in-frame clones and leaves some out. Of 75,000 to 90,000 clones in the sample, about 83% were seen once. The sequence came from a woman between 35 and 50 years old in good health. The chain joins TRBV5-1 to TRBJ1-2; 7 nucleotides match TRBD1. Sequences were obtained from blood. CDR3 bases: TGCGCCAGCAGCCTCACAGGGAGGGGGCCTGAAGACAACTATGGCTACACCTTC. Its translation: CASSLTGRGPEDNYGYTF.